A selection of T cell receptor beta chains follows, all from one sample in a study of T cell repertoires in cytomegalovirus infection. For these TCRs, the target antigens are not known. TCRdb fed the reads into MiXCR, producing one record per CDR3 protein. The sample has about 900,000 distinct CDR3 sequences, around 30% seen once; the top ten hold roughly 13%. Sample: cultured CD8+ T cells from PBMCs, taken from culture after CMV antigen stimulation. The origin of the receptors is a human donor in good health (CMV status not recorded). Some clones in this sample may be carry-over from other donors' samples. Each CDR3 is given with its conserved first and last residue. Fields, in order: J gene, D gene, V gene, clone size, CDR3 protein, CDR3 DNA. D genes are given only for firm matches. Expanded clones get a size class; other rows say once, few or many, or leave the size out.

j_gene: TRBJ1-5; d_gene: -; v_gene: TRBV28; abundance: -; CDR3aa: CASSLGSTKRAPQHF; CDR3nt: TGTGCCAGCAGTTTGGGTAGCACAAAAAGGGCGCCCCAGCATTTT
j_gene: TRBJ2-5; d_gene: TRBD1; v_gene: TRBV27; abundance: few; CDR3aa: CASSQITGVGETQYF; CDR3nt: TGTGCCAGCAGTCAAATAACAGGGGTAGGCGAGACCCAGTACTTC
j_gene: TRBJ2-1; d_gene: -; v_gene: TRBV9; abundance: -; CDR3aa: CASSVRDFRQNEQFF; CDR3nt: TGTGCCAGCAGCGTAAGGGACTTCCGGCAGAATGAGCAGTTCTTC
j_gene: TRBJ2-3; d_gene: TRBD2; v_gene: TRBV10-3; abundance: -; CDR3aa: CAILGASGADTQYF; CDR3nt: TGTGCCATCCTGGGGGCTAGCGGGGCGGATACGCAGTATTTT
j_gene: TRBJ2-6; d_gene: -; v_gene: TRBV5-4; abundance: few; CDR3aa: CASSSPGNVLTF; CDR3nt: TGTGCCAGCAGCTCCCCGGGCAACGTCCTGACTTTC
j_gene: TRBJ2-1; d_gene: -; v_gene: TRBV19; abundance: -; CDR3aa: CASSIVNSEYNEQFF; CDR3nt: TGTGCCAGTAGTATAGTTAACAGCGAGTACAATGAGCAGTTCTTC
j_gene: TRBJ2-3; d_gene: -; v_gene: TRBV20-1; abundance: -; CDR3aa: CSARARGTDTQYF; CDR3nt: TGCAGTGCTAGAGCTCGCGGCACAGATACGCAGTATTTT
j_gene: TRBJ2-2; d_gene: -; v_gene: TRBV20-1; abundance: -; CDR3aa: CSARDLRGTGELFF; CDR3nt: TGCAGTGCTAGAGATCTCAGGGGCACCGGGGAGCTGTTTTTT
j_gene: TRBJ2-1; d_gene: TRBD2; v_gene: TRBV4-1; abundance: -; CDR3aa: CASSHGGGPSAPEQFF; CDR3nt: TGCGCCAGCAGCCACGGGGGGGGACCTTCAGCTCCTGAGCAGTTCTTC
j_gene: TRBJ1-2; d_gene: -; v_gene: TRBV19; abundance: -; CDR3aa: CASSPQWSDGYTF; CDR3nt: TGTGCTTCGTCTCCACAGTGGAGTGATGGCTACACCTTC
j_gene: TRBJ2-1; d_gene: -; v_gene: TRBV6-5; abundance: few; CDR3aa: CASSYSLGSSYNEQFF; CDR3nt: TGTGCCAGCAGTTACTCGCTGGGGAGCTCCTACAATGAGCAGTTCTTC
j_gene: TRBJ2-5; d_gene: -; v_gene: TRBV12-3/TRBV12-4; abundance: -; CDR3aa: CASSSPAVQETQYF; CDR3nt: TGTGCCAGCAGTTCCCCTGCCGTACAAGAGACCCAGTACTTC
j_gene: TRBJ1-2; d_gene: TRBD1; v_gene: TRBV10-3; abundance: few; CDR3aa: CAIRMTGEENYGYTF; CDR3nt: TGTGCCATCAGGATGACAGGGGAAGAGAACTATGGCTACACCTTC
j_gene: TRBJ2-7; d_gene: TRBD2; v_gene: TRBV19; abundance: -; CDR3aa: CASSISRGGSYEQYF; CDR3nt: TGTGCCAGTAGTATATCGCGGGGGGGATCCTACGAGCAGTACTTC
j_gene: TRBJ2-4; d_gene: TRBD2; v_gene: TRBV5-1; abundance: -; CDR3aa: CASSSLAGETKNIQYF; CDR3nt: TGCGCCAGCAGCTCCCTAGCGGGGGAGACCAAAAACATTCAGTACTTC
j_gene: TRBJ2-3; d_gene: -; v_gene: TRBV7-2; abundance: few; CDR3aa: CASSFPRVTHQGSSTDTQYF; CDR3nt: TGTGCCAGCAGCTTCCCCAGGGTGACGCACCAGGGATCTAGCACAGATACGCAGTATTTT